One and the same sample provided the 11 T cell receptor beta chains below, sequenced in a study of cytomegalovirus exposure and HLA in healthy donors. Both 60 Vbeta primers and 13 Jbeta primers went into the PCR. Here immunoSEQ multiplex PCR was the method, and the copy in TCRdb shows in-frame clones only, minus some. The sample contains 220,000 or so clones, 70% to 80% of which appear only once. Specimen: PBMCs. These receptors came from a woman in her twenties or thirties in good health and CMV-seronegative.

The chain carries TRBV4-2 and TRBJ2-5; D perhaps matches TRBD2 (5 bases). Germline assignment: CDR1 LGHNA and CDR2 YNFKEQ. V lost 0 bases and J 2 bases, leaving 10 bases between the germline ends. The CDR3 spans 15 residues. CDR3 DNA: TGTGCCAGCAGCCAAGAACAAGAGCGGCAAGAGACCCAGTACTTC. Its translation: CASSQEQERQETQYF.

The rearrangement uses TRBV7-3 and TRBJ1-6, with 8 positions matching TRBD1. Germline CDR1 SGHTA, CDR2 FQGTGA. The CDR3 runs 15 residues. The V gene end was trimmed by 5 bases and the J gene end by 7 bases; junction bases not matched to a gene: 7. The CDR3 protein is CASSVGQGPNSPLHF. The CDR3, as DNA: TGTGCCAGCAGCGTCGGACAGGGCCCGAATTCACCCCTCCACTTT.

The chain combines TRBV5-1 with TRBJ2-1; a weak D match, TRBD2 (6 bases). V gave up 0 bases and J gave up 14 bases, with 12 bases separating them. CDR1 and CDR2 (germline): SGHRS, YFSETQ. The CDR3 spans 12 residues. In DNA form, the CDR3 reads TGCGCCAGCAGCTTGGATGGGGGGTTAAAGTTCTTC. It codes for CASSLDGGLKFF.

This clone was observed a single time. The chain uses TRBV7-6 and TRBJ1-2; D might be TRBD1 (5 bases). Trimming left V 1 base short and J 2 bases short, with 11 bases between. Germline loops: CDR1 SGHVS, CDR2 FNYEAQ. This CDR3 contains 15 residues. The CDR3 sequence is CASSLGAGSNYGYTF. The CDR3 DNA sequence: TGTGCCAGCAGCTTAGGGGCAGGGTCCAACTATGGCTACACCTTC.

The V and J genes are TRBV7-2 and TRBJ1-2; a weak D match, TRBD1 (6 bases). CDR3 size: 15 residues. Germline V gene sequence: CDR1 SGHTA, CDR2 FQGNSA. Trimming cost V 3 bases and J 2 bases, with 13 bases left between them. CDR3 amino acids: CASSFAGALNYGYTF. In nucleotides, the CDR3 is TGTGCCAGCAGCTTCGCAGGGGCCCTAAACTATGGCTACACCTTC.

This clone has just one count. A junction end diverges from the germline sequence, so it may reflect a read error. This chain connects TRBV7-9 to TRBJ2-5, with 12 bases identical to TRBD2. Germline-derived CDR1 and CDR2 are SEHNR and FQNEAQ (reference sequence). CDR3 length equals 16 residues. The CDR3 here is CASSLVTSGGKEAQYF. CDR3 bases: TGTGCCAGCAGCTTAGTGACTAGCGGGGGAAAAGAGGCCCAGTACTTC.

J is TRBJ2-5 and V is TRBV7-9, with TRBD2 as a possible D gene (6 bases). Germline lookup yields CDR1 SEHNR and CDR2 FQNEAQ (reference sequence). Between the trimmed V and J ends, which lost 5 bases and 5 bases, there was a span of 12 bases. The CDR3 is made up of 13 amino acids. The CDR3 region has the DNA TGTGCCAGCAGCCCCGGACTACGGGAGACCCAGTACTTC. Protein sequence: CASSPGLRETQYF.

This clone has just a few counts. The CDR3 DNA reads TGTGCCAGCAGCCCTAGCGAACCAGATACGCAGTATTTT. It is translated as CASSPSEPDTQYF. This chain connects TRBV11-3 to TRBJ2-3; TRBD2 might be the D (6 bases). V lost 5 bases and J 4 bases, leaving 10 bases between the germline ends. This CDR3 comprises 13 residues. The germline CDR1 and CDR2 sequences are SGHNT and YENEEA.

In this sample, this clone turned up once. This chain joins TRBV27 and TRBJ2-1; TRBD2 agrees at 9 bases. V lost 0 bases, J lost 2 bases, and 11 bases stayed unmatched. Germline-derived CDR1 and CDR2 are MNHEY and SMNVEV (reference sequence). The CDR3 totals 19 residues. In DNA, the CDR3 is TGTGCCAGCAGTTTATCGATTGCGGGGGGGCAAACGACCTACAATGAGCAGTTCTTC. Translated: CASSLSIAGGQTTYNEQFF.

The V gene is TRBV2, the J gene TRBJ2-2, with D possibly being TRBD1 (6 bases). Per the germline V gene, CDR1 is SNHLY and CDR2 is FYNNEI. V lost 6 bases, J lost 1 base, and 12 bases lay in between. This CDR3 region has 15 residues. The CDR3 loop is CASSQMDRNTGELFF. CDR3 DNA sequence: TGTGCCAGCAGCCAGATGGACAGGAACACCGGGGAGCTGTTTTTT.

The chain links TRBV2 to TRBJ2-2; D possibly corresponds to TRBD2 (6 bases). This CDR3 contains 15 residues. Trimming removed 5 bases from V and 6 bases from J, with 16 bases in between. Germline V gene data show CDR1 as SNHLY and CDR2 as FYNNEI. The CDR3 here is CASSWVGGAPGELFF. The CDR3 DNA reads TGTGCCAGCAGTTGGGTGGGGGGAGCACCCGGGGAGCTGTTTTTT.